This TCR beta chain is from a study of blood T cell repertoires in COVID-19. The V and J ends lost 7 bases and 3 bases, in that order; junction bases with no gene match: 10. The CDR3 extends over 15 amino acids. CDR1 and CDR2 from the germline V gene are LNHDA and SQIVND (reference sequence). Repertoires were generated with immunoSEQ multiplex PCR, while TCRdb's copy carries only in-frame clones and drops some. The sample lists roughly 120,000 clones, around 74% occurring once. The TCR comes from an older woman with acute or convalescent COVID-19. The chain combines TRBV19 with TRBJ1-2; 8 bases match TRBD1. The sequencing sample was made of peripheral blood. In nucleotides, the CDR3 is TGTGCCAGTATGGATTCTGGGACAGGCCACTATGGCTACACCTTC. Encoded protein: CASMDSGTGHYGYTF.